This T cell receptor (beta chain) was recorded in a study of T cells after yellow fever vaccination. Germline V gives CDR1 DFQATT, CDR2 SNEGSKA (reference sequence). V shed 5 bases, J shed 0 bases, and the junction held 10 bases outside the gene matches. The CDR3 spans 16 residues. In regard to this clonotype: Its antigen remains unknown.

The study made its TCR cDNA through 5'RACE template switching. That step introduced a universal primer site along with UMIs. MiXCR, run by TCRdb on the 5' RACE reads, gives a single entry per CDR3 protein. The sample holds hundreds of thousands of distinct CDR3 sequences, around 19% seen once. Study conclusions and caveats: The presence of abundant clonotypes contaminating from the bulk population was possible in FACS-sorted repertoires. Shared CD4/CD8 clonotypes were a small share, likely from convergent recombination.

This specimen consisted of PBMCs, obtained before the yellow fever booster vaccination. The TCR was taken from a man aged 18-30 years who received the YFV17D yellow fever vaccine. V is TRBV20-1 and J is TRBJ1-3; 7 positions match TRBD1. CDR3 in amino acids: CSAPPGQFYSGNTIYF. The CDR3 DNA follows: TGCAGTGCTCCTCCGGGACAGTTCTACTCTGGAAACACCATATATTTT.